The rows below give T cell receptor beta chains drawn from one sample of a study of blood T cell repertoires in COVID-19. TCRdb keeps only in-frame clones here, not all; method: immunoSEQ multiplex PCR. This table has hundreds of thousands of clones, nearly 90% appearing once. The source material was PBMCs or T cells enriched from blood (not recorded which). The receptors were gathered from a woman aged 25 to 39 who had recovered from COVID-19. Each CDR3 is given with its conserved first and last residue. Each record gives: clone size, J gene, D gene, V gene, CDR3 protein. The D gene is left open where the match is weak. Rows give clone size only sometimes, using once, few, many, or a class for an expanded clone.

abundance: NA
j_gene: TRBJ1-4
d_gene: NA
v_gene: TRBV2
CDR3aa: CASSVGLKGEKLFF

abundance: NA
j_gene: TRBJ1-6
d_gene: TRBD1
v_gene: TRBV28
CDR3aa: CAITPGTGPHSPLHF

abundance: NA
j_gene: TRBJ2-3
d_gene: NA
v_gene: TRBV19
CDR3aa: CASSIVNSFADTQYF

abundance: once
j_gene: TRBJ1-1
d_gene: NA
v_gene: TRBV19
CDR3aa: CASSIYGVLTGINTEAFF

abundance: once
j_gene: TRBJ2-1
d_gene: TRBD2
v_gene: TRBV25-1
CDR3aa: CASSPLTSGASSYNEQFF

abundance: NA
j_gene: TRBJ2-7
d_gene: TRBD2
v_gene: TRBV27
CDR3aa: CASGPGTSGSGYEQYF

abundance: NA
j_gene: TRBJ1-1
d_gene: NA
v_gene: TRBV2
CDR3aa: CASSIQGPNTEAFF

abundance: NA
j_gene: TRBJ2-3
d_gene: NA
v_gene: TRBV29-1
CDR3aa: CSVGRQHTDTQYF

abundance: NA
j_gene: TRBJ2-2
d_gene: NA
v_gene: TRBV27
CDR3aa: CASSLSGVVPGELFF

abundance: NA
j_gene: TRBJ2-1
d_gene: TRBD2
v_gene: TRBV5-1
CDR3aa: CASRPGTINNEQFF

abundance: NA
j_gene: TRBJ2-5
d_gene: TRBD2
v_gene: TRBV15
CDR3aa: CATSRGWSSGEETQYF

abundance: NA
j_gene: TRBJ2-2
d_gene: NA
v_gene: TRBV6-5
CDR3aa: CASSYSIPDTGELFF

abundance: NA
j_gene: TRBJ2-2
d_gene: TRBD1
v_gene: TRBV7-9
CDR3aa: CASSPSPDRGQDGELFF

abundance: NA
j_gene: TRBJ2-2
d_gene: NA
v_gene: TRBV4-3
CDR3aa: CASSQESFTGELFF

abundance: NA
j_gene: TRBJ1-3
d_gene: NA
v_gene: TRBV30
CDR3aa: CAWSVHAGFRNTIYF

abundance: few
j_gene: TRBJ1-4
d_gene: NA
v_gene: TRBV24-1
CDR3aa: CATSDPTAGDEKLFF

abundance: once
j_gene: TRBJ2-2
d_gene: NA
v_gene: TRBV7-8
CDR3aa: CASSLLVADSVTGELFF

abundance: NA
j_gene: TRBJ2-1
d_gene: NA
v_gene: TRBV5-6
CDR3aa: CASSLYRRQPYNEQFF

abundance: NA
j_gene: TRBJ2-3
d_gene: NA
v_gene: TRBV28
CDR3aa: CASSLLSRTSTDTQYF

abundance: NA
j_gene: TRBJ2-7
d_gene: TRBD1
v_gene: TRBV28
CDR3aa: CAITSRDRVYEQYF

abundance: NA
j_gene: TRBJ2-2
d_gene: NA
v_gene: TRBV9
CDR3aa: CASSVGTERGELFF

abundance: NA
j_gene: TRBJ2-3
d_gene: NA
v_gene: TRBV7-8
CDR3aa: CASSLRDTRSDTQYF

abundance: NA
j_gene: TRBJ1-4
d_gene: NA
v_gene: TRBV21-1
CDR3aa: CASSKGGQHGQKLFF

abundance: NA
j_gene: TRBJ2-1
d_gene: TRBD2
v_gene: TRBV11-3
CDR3aa: CASSRGKLAGGVDEQFF

abundance: NA
j_gene: TRBJ2-2
d_gene: TRBD2
v_gene: TRBV18
CDR3aa: CASSPPGGGAQRRELFF

abundance: once
j_gene: TRBJ1-1
d_gene: NA
v_gene: TRBV30
CDR3aa: CAWSVVSGTEAFF